The 29 T cell receptor beta chains below all came from one sample that was sequenced in a study of cytomegalovirus exposure and HLA in healthy donors. This PCR relied on a set of 60 Vbeta primers and 13 Jbeta primers. Repertoires were generated with immunoSEQ multiplex PCR, while TCRdb's copy carries only in-frame clones and drops some. The sample carries fewer than 200,000 clones, approximately 86% recorded once. Sequencing was performed on PBMCs. These receptors were taken from a male donor in good health and CMV-seronegative.

The chain combines TRBV18 with TRBJ2-3, with TRBD2 matching 9 bases. Germline CDR1 and CDR2: KGHSH and LQKENI. Trimming took 5 bases from V and 11 from J; bases not matched to a gene: 8. The CDR3 loop spans 13 amino acids. This CDR3 is CASSKSREGQQYF. CDR3 nucleotide sequence: TGTGCCAGCTCAAAGTCGCGGGAGGGCCAGCAGTATTTT.

V usage is TRBV2 and J usage is TRBJ2-5; 14 nucleotides match TRBD2. Looked up from germline, CDR1 is SNHLY and CDR2 is FYNNEI. The CDR3 runs to 14 residues. Unmatched junction bases numbered 6, after V lost 11 bases and J lost 4 bases. CDR3 bases: TGTGCCCGAGGGACTAGCGGGAGTGGAGAGACCCAGTACTTC. The encoded protein is CARGTSGSGETQYF.

In this sample, this clone turned up a few times. The genes are TRBV2 and TRBJ2-4; TRBD1 is a possible D gene (6 bases). The CDR3 length is 21 residues. CDR1 and CDR2 (germline): SNHLY, FYNNEI. V shed 5 bases and J shed 0 bases, with 29 bases lying between them. The CDR3 sequence is CASSSSPTGANNGLAKNIQYF. CDR3 in DNA: TGTGCCAGCAGTTCCAGCCCGACAGGCGCTAATAACGGGTTAGCCAAAAACATTCAGTACTTC.

This clone was picked up a small number of times. CDR3 residues: CASSPAPAGDYNEQFF. CDR3 coding DNA: TGTGCCAGCAGTCCTGCGCCAGCGGGAGATTACAATGAGCAGTTCTTC. This sequence joins TRBV4-2 and TRBJ2-1; 8 bases are shared with TRBD2. CDR3 length equals 16 residues. Looked up from germline, CDR1 is LGHNA and CDR2 is YNFKEQ. Trimming removed 6 bases from V and 4 bases from J; junction bases left unmatched: 11.

The J gene is TRBJ2-1, the V gene TRBV20-1; 8 positions agree with TRBD2. The CDR3 totals 11 residues. The V gene end was trimmed by 6 bases and the J gene end by 12 bases; junction bases not matched to a gene: 7. Germline V gene data show CDR1 as DFQATT and CDR2 as SNEGSKA (reference sequence). The CDR3 coding sequence is TGCAGTGCCGGTACAGGGACTAGGCAGTTCTTC. Its protein is CSAGTGTRQFF.

V gene TRBV11-2 combines with J gene TRBJ1-2; D gene unclear. Trimming left V 0 bases short and J 7 bases short, with 15 bases between. There are 15 residues in the CDR3. Looked up from germline, CDR1 is SGHAT and CDR2 is FQNNGV. CDR3 DNA sequence: TGTGCCAGCAGCTTAGATGTATCTGTCGTGTCTGGCTACACCTTC. This gives the protein CASSLDVSVVSGYTF.

The chain is built from TRBV7-6 and TRBJ1-3; D is ambiguous. The CDR3 extends over 15 amino acids. The V end lost 4 bases, the J end lost 6 bases, and 16 bases lay between the germline ends. Germline assignment: CDR1 SGHVS and CDR2 FNYEAQ. The CDR3 nucleotides read TGTGCCAGCAGCTCCTCAATGGGAGTGGAAAACACCATATATTTT. Protein sequence: CASSSSMGVENTIYF.

This chain joins TRBV2 and TRBJ2-7; maybe TRBD1 (6 bases). The V and J ends lost 6 bases and 0 bases respectively, with 15 bases between them. CDR3 size: 15 residues. Germline lookup yields CDR1 SNHLY and CDR2 FYNNEI. This chain's CDR3 is CASSPPGAISYEQYF. CDR3 bases: TGTGCCAGCAGCCCTCCAGGGGCCATCTCCTACGAGCAGTACTTC.

The gene calls are TRBV9 and TRBJ1-2, with a possible D match to TRBD1 (5 bases). The CDR3 is 15 residues long. V lost 5 bases and J 4 bases, leaving 18 bases between the germline ends. Germline V gene sequence: CDR1 SGDLS, CDR2 YYNGEE. DNA for the CDR3: TGTGCCAGCAGTCGGACCCCCAAAGACAGCTATGGCTACACCTTC. This translates into CASSRTPKDSYGYTF.

This chain connects TRBV7-3 to TRBJ2-1, with 9 nucleotides matching TRBD2. The CDR3 length is 16 residues. Germline trimming cut 2 bases from V and 4 bases from J; bases unmatched to any gene: 6. From germline, CDR1 is SGHTA and CDR2 FQGTGA. This CDR3 is CASSLSPSGVYNEQFF. The CDR3 DNA reads TGTGCCAGCAGCTTATCCCCTAGCGGGGTGTACAATGAGCAGTTCTTC. The full variable domain, completed using reference TRBV7-3 and TRBJ2-1, is GAGVSQTPSNKVTEKGKYVELRCDPISGHTALYWYRQSLGQGPEFLIYFQGTGAADDSGLPNDRFFAVRPEGSVSTLKIQRTERGDSAVYLCASSLSPSGVYNEQFFGPGTRLTVL.

The V and J genes are TRBV9 and TRBJ2-2; a weak D match, TRBD1 (6 bases). This CDR3 spans 12 amino acids. The V gene lost 9 bases and the J gene lost 6 bases, with 12 bases spanning the gap. Per germline, CDR1 SGDLS and CDR2 YYNGEE. CDR3 sequence reads: CATRQEPGELFF. The CDR3 DNA reads as TGTGCCACGCGACAGGAGCCCGGGGAGCTGTTTTTT.

J is TRBJ2-7 and V is TRBV6-1, with 8 bases fitting TRBD2. After removal of 7 bases from V and 5 bases from J, the junction contained 7 bases not matched to a gene. Per the germline V gene, CDR1 is MNHNS and CDR2 is SASEGT. This CDR3 is built from 13 residues. The CDR3 nucleotides read TGTGCCAGCATCAACCTAGCGGGCCACGAGCAGTACTTC. Its protein product is CASINLAGHEQYF.

The genes are TRBV5-1 and TRBJ1-3, with a weak D call TRBD1 (5 bases). CDR1 and CDR2 (germline): SGHRS, YFSETQ. The CDR3 totals 16 residues. Trimming took 7 bases from V and 2 from J, leaving 19 bases between them. The CDR3 region has the DNA TGCGCCAGCGCTCGAGGACAAGGTCGCCCTGGAAACACCATATATTTT. This sequence encodes CASARGQGRPGNTIYF.

As regards this clone: The junction shows a germline mismatch at one end, possibly a read error. The rearrangement uses TRBV7-9 and TRBJ1-2; TRBD1 matches at 9 bases. The CDR3 spans 18 residues. Germline V gives CDR1 SEHNR, CDR2 FQNEAQ (reference sequence). CDR3 coding DNA: TGTTCCAGCAGCTCCGGACAGGGGCCATCTGCACCTAACTATGGCTACACCTTC. Translation: CSSSSGQGPSAPNYGYTF.

This clone was seen a handful of times. The chain uses TRBV5-1 and TRBJ2-5, with D perhaps TRBD2 (5 bases). Germline-derived CDR1 and CDR2 are SGHRS and YFSETQ. This CDR3 region has 13 residues. V was pared by 3 bases and J by 2 bases, with 8 bases between. CDR3 DNA sequence: TGCGCCAGCAGCTCGACGGGGCAAGAGACCCAGTACTTC. Translating it yields CASSSTGQETQYF.

This chain connects TRBV27 to TRBJ2-7; 11 positions agree with TRBD2. V gave up 5 bases and J gave up 7 bases; unmatched junction bases: 7. CDR1 is MNHEY and CDR2 is SMNVEV in the germline V gene (reference sequence). This CDR3 has 14 amino acids. CDR3 sequence: CASSNSGGAWEQYF. In DNA, the CDR3 is TGTGCCAGCAGTAATAGCGGGGGGGCCTGGGAGCAGTACTTC.

This clone was seen just once. The chain has TRBV28 and TRBJ2-7, with TRBD2 matching over 9 bases. V lost 3 bases and J lost 4; bases outside the gene matches: 4. The CDR3 totals 14 residues. The germline CDR1 and CDR2 sequences are MDHEN and SYDVKM. The CDR3 nucleotides read TGTGCCAGCAGTTTTAGCGGGAGTCGTTACGAGCAGTACTTC. Residues: CASSFSGSRYEQYF. The full variable domain, its missing parts supplied by reference TRBV28 and TRBJ2-7, is DVKVTQSSRYLVKRTGEKVFLECVQDMDHENMFWYRQDPGLGLRLIYFSYDVKMKEKGDIPEGYSVSREKKERFSLILESASTNQTSMYLCASSFSGSRYEQYFGPGTRLTVT.

The J gene is TRBJ2-5, the V gene TRBV5-1, with a tentative D call TRBD1 (5 bases). CDR3 size: 14 residues. Germline loops: CDR1 SGHRS, CDR2 YFSETQ. The V gene lost 0 bases and the J gene lost 2 bases, with 8 bases spanning the gap. The CDR3 protein is CASSLAGPQETQYF. The CDR3 nucleotides read TGCGCCAGCAGCTTGGCAGGGCCTCAAGAGACCCAGTACTTC.

This clone has just a few counts. This chain links TRBV2 with TRBJ1-2, with D perhaps TRBD1 (5 bases). Trimming stripped 7 bases from V and 2 bases from J, with 8 bases between. Germline V gives CDR1 SNHLY, CDR2 FYNNEI. This CDR3 has 12 amino acids. For the CDR3, the DNA is TGTGCCAGCACCTACAGGAACTATGGCTACACCTTC. The encoded protein is CASTYRNYGYTF.

Worth noting for this clone: One end of the junction fails to match germline, which may point to a read error. The rearrangement uses TRBV5-1 and TRBJ1-2; no clear D gene. Germline V CDR1 and CDR2: SGHRS, YFSETQ. The CDR3 runs 14 residues. For the CDR3, the DNA is TGCGCCAGCAGTTTGGAGCCGGCTAACTATGGCTACACCTTC. Its protein product is CASSLEPANYGYTF. Full variable domain (remainder filled in from reference TRBV5-1 and TRBJ1-2): KAGVTQTPRYLIKTRGQQVTLSCSPISGHRSVSWYQQTPGQGLQFLFEYFSETQRNKGNFPGRFSGRQFSNSRSEMNVSTLELGDSALYLCASSLEPANYGYTFGSGTRLTVV.

This rearrangement joins TRBV11-2 to TRBJ2-7; tentatively, D is TRBD1 (6 bases). V dropped 5 bases and J dropped 2 bases, with 16 bases sitting between them. This CDR3 has 15 amino acids. Germline lookup yields CDR1 SGHAT and CDR2 FQNNGV. CDR3 in DNA: TGTGCCAGCAGCAATATTCGACAGGTTCCCTACGAGCAGTACTTC. This gives the protein CASSNIRQVPYEQYF.

This chain links TRBV4-1 with TRBJ2-1; the match to TRBD2 covers 12 bases. CDR3 size: 19 residues. After removal of 2 bases from V and 1 base from J, the junction contained 9 bases not matched to a gene. CDR1 is MGHRA, CDR2 YSYEKL, per germline. The CDR3 DNA reads TGCGCCAGCAGCCAACCCCGACTAGCGGGAGATGCGTCCTACAATGAGCAGTTCTTC. It is translated as CASSQPRLAGDASYNEQFF.

This chain links TRBV2 with TRBJ1-2; TRBD1 agrees at 9 bases. The CDR3 runs to 14 residues. CDR1 SNHLY and CDR2 FYNNEI come from the germline V gene. With V trimmed by 6 bases and J by 2 bases, 4 bases remained unmatched. The CDR3 DNA reads as TGTGCCAGCAGGGTAGGACAGGGGAACTATGGCTACACCTTC. This translates into CASRVGQGNYGYTF.

This clone was seen only once. The J gene is TRBJ2-1, the V gene TRBV7-2; 7 nucleotides match TRBD2. Germline V CDR1 and CDR2: SGHTA, FQGNSA. V shed 1 base and J 0 bases; nucleotides not matched to a gene: 9. This CDR3 contains 18 residues. Written as DNA, the CDR3 is TGTGCCAGCAGCTTAGGCGGGAGTTACCCCAGCTCCTACAATGAGCAGTTCTTC. Translation: CASSLGGSYPSSYNEQFF. The whole variable domain, remainder taken from reference TRBV7-2 and TRBJ2-1, is GAGVSQSPSNKVTEKGKDVELRCDPISGHTALYWYRQSLGQGLEFLIYFQGNSAPDKSGLPSDRFSAERTGGSVSTLTIQRTQQEDSAVYLCASSLGGSYPSSYNEQFFGPGTRLTVL.

The chain is built from TRBV6-1 and TRBJ2-7; 9 positions agree with TRBD1. J was trimmed by 3 bases and V by 2 bases; bases with no gene match: 11. The germline V gene has CDR1 MNHNS and CDR2 SASEGT. The length of the CDR3 is 17 residues. In DNA, the CDR3 is TGTGCCAGCAGTGAATTGGACAGGGGTTATCGACGCTACGAGCAGTACTTC. It is translated as CASSELDRGYRRYEQYF.

This clone occurred a few times. The chain has TRBV23-1 and TRBJ2-7, with a tentative D call TRBD2 (6 bases). TRBV23-1 is labeled an ORF, and its function is uncertain. V lost 6 bases and J 4 bases, leaving 16 bases between the germline ends. The CDR3 extends over 14 amino acids. As DNA, the CDR3 is TGCGCCAGCAGGAAGGGAGGTTGGTCGTACGAGCAGTACTTC. Translation gives CASRKGGWSYEQYF.

Details on this clone: The junction and the germline gene differ at one end; a read error may be behind it. J is TRBJ2-1 and V is TRBV7-9; 10 nucleotides agree with TRBD2. In germline, CDR1 is SEHNR, CDR2 FQNEAQ (reference sequence). The CDR3 runs to 15 residues. CDR3: CSSSSLKLAGVEQFF. CDR3 sequence (DNA): TGTTCCAGCAGCTCCCTAAAGCTAGCGGGAGTTGAGCAGTTCTTC. Full variable domain (outside the CDR3, taken from reference TRBV7-9 and TRBJ2-1): DTGVSQNPRHKITKRGQNVTFRCDPISEHNRLYWYRQTLGQGPEFLTYFQNEAQLEKSRLLSDRFSAERPKGSFSTLEIQRTEQGDSAMYLCSSSSLKLAGVEQFFGPGTRLTVL.

The chain uses TRBV5-1 and TRBJ2-7; 8 bases are a match to TRBD1. With V trimmed by 4 bases and J by 5 bases, 5 bases remained unmatched. Germline lookup yields CDR1 SGHRS and CDR2 YFSETQ. This CDR3 is built from 13 residues. The CDR3 protein is CASSQDRVHEQYF. The DNA of the CDR3 is TGCGCCAGCAGCCAGGACAGGGTCCACGAGCAGTACTTC.

The gene calls are TRBV29-1 and TRBJ1-4; 11 bases line up with TRBD1. The germline CDR1 and CDR2 sequences are SQVTM and ANQGSEA. The CDR3 is 17 amino acids. Trimming removed 5 bases from V and 8 bases from J; junction bases left unmatched: 16. CDR3 nucleotides: TGCAGCGTTCCCTCCCCTCAAAAGGGACAGGGGGACGAAAAACTGTTTTTT. Amino acid sequence: CSVPSPQKGQGDEKLFF.